This TCR beta chain appears in the sequencing data of a study of T cells in narcolepsy. Study-level background: Donors had narcolepsy type 1 or type 2, or were healthy controls. Study conclusions and caveats: Autoreactive HCRT-specific and TRIB2-specific clonotypes were marked in same-patient CSF-versus-blood CD4+ comparisons. Reportedly, autoreactive clonotypes were serially detected in patients' blood but not controls'.

This clone has a single count. The antigen is undetermined. The CDR3 consists of 16 residues. Trimming pared 2 bases from V and 0 bases from J, leaving 8 bases between. Germline V lookup: CDR1 SGHTA, CDR2 FQGNSA. The method was immunoSEQ multiplex PCR; TCRdb's version includes in-frame clones alone and lacks a portion of them. The sample shows around 26,000 clones, around two thirds of them seen only once. Material: memory (CD45RA-) CD4+ T cells from blood. The chain couples TRBV7-2 to TRBJ1-6; the D is unclear. The TCR sequence derives from a human donor in good health. This chain's CDR3 is CASSLSSSSYNSPLHF. The CDR3 bases are TGTGCCAGCAGCTTAAGTTCTAGCTCCTATAATTCACCCCTCCACTTT. Together with reference TRBV7-2 and TRBJ1-6, the CDR3 gives the full variable domain: GAGVSQSPSNKVTEKGKDVELRCDPISGHTALYWYRQSLGQGLEFLIYFQGNSAPDKSGLPSDRFSAERTGGSVSTLTIQRTQQEDSAVYLCASSLSSSSYNSPLHFGNGTRLTVT.